Presented here are 8 T cell receptor beta chains from one specimen sequenced in a study of T cell responses to AZD1222 COVID-19 vaccine. Measured with immunoSEQ multiplex PCR; TCRdb has only the in-frame clones, and not every one. The sample lists around 56,000 clones, roughly 90% occurring once. The input for sequencing was peripheral blood, taken 28 days after the second AZD1222 dose. The receptors were gathered from an adult who received the AZD1222 COVID-19 vaccine.

In this sample, this clone turned up once. The V call is TRBV7-2, the J call TRBJ1-1; 8 positions match TRBD1. CDR1 is SGHTA, CDR2 FQGNSA, per germline. Trimming took 4 bases from V and 8 from J; bases not matched to a gene: 15. The length of the CDR3 is 16 residues. As DNA, the CDR3 is TGTGCCAGCAGCTCCCGCGGCCCCGGACAGGGTTTAGAAGCTTTCTTT. It codes for CASSSRGPGQGLEAFF.

V is TRBV7-3 and J is TRBJ1-5, with D possibly matching TRBD1 (6 bases). The CDR3 is 16 amino acids. Deletions cut 5 bases from V and 5 bases from J, with 19 bases between. The germline gives CDR1 SGHTA, CDR2 FQGTGA. CDR3 amino acids: CASSPTRTENDQPQHF. CDR3 sequence (DNA): TGTGCCAGCAGCCCAACCCGGACAGAGAATGATCAGCCCCAGCATTTT. Variable domain in full (rest from reference TRBV7-3 and TRBJ1-5): GAGVSQTPSNKVTEKGKYVELRCDPISGHTALYWYRQSLGQGPEFLIYFQGTGAADDSGLPNDRFFAVRPEGSVSTLKIQRTERGDSAVYLCASSPTRTENDQPQHFGDGTRLSIL.

The chain couples TRBV12-1 to TRBJ2-3; the D call of TRBD2 is as the table states it, not checked on the DNA. TRBV12-1 represents a pseudogene. This CDR3 spans 16 amino acids. The CDR3: CASSLRGLERTDTQYF. Written as DNA, the CDR3 is TGTGCCAGCAGCCTGAGGGGACTAGAACGCACAGATACGCAGTATTTT.

The CDR3 nucleotides are TGTGCCAGCAGTCGTAACTGGGACCAGTTGAACACTGAAGCTTTCTTT. It is translated as CASSRNWDQLNTEAFF. The chain recombines TRBV27 with TRBJ1-1; the D gene is possibly TRBD1 (5 bases). Per germline, CDR1 MNHEY and CDR2 SMNVEV (reference sequence). This CDR3 has 16 amino acids. Trimming pared 5 bases from V and 0 bases from J, leaving 16 bases between.

The chain links TRBV12-3 or TRBV12-4 to TRBJ1-2; no definite D call. Trimming removed 3 bases from V and 8 bases from J, with 10 bases in between. The CDR3 loop spans 12 amino acids. The CDR3 here is CASSLGGRGYTF. CDR3 nucleotide sequence: TGTGCCAGCAGTTTGGGCGGGAGAGGCTACACCTTC.

The chain recombines TRBV12-5 with TRBJ1-1; a weak D match, TRBD1 (5 bases). This CDR3 has 14 amino acids. Trimming removed 2 bases from V and 4 bases from J, with 11 bases in between. CDR1 is LGHNT and CDR2 is FRNRAP in the germline V gene. The CDR3 nucleotides read TGTGCTAGTGGTTTGCGGGGCGGGGGCACTGAAGCTTTCTTT. Its protein product is CASGLRGGGTEAFF.

The rearrangement joins TRBV11-3 to TRBJ2-3; tentative D call: TRBD1 (6 bases). With 4 bases removed from V and 5 bases from J, the gap between germline ends came to 13 bases. The germline V gene has CDR1 SGHNT and CDR2 YENEEA. The CDR3 extends over 14 amino acids. CDR3 in DNA: TGTGCCAGCAGCTCACGGACAGTACAAGATACGCAGTATTTT. Residues: CASSSRTVQDTQYF.

The chain uses TRBV11-3 and TRBJ2-7; 9 bases agree with TRBD2. This CDR3 spans 14 amino acids. V was pared by 3 bases and J by 4 bases, with 4 bases of the junction left unmatched. Germline values: CDR1 SGHNT, CDR2 YENEEA. In DNA form, the CDR3 reads TGTGCCAGCAGCTTGACTAGCGGAGTTTACGAGCAGTACTTC. Amino acid sequence: CASSLTSGVYEQYF.